A single sample is the source of the 23 T cell receptor beta chains below, sequenced in a study of spatial heterogeneity in lung cancer. Each CDR3 protein is one row after TCRdb ran MiXCR on the 5' RACE reads. The table includes over 9,500 distinct CDR3 sequences, nearly 4% detected once. Time point meaning: sample taken at primary tumor resection. Whole RNA, which was extracted from tumor, nontumor lung tissue or frozen PBMC, was sequenced without any cell sorting. The material sequenced was normal lung tissue next to the tumor, taken at surgery. These receptors came from a male donor with early-stage non-small cell lung cancer.

The V gene is TRBV28, the J gene TRBJ1-5, with 11 bases lining up with TRBD1. Trimming cost V 6 bases and J 4 bases; bases outside gene matches: 8. Germline loops: CDR1 MDHEN, CDR2 SYDVKM. The CDR3 is 16 residues long. The CDR3 spells CASSQYGQGANQPQHF. Here the CDR3 DNA reads TGTGCCAGCAGCCAATATGGACAGGGGGCAAATCAGCCCCAGCATTTT.

This clonotype is categorized as medium-sized (0.01 to 0.1%). J is TRBJ1-5 and V is TRBV29-1; 7 bases align to TRBD1. Germline loops: CDR1 SQVTM, CDR2 ANQGSEA. The CDR3 totals 13 residues. V lost 4 bases and J lost 6; bases outside the gene matches: 6. The CDR3 DNA follows: TGCAGCGTTGGCGACAGGGAAGGTCAGCCCCAGCATTTT. It is translated as CSVGDREGQPQHF. Combining the CDR3 with reference TRBV29-1 and TRBJ1-5 gives the whole variable domain SAVISQKPSRDICQRGTSLTIQCQVDSQVTMMFWYRQQPGQSLTLIATANQGSEATYESGFVIDKFPISRPNLTFSTLTVSNMSPEDSSIYLCSVGDREGQPQHFGDGTRLSIL.

This clonotype has a count of ten or more. The V and J genes are TRBV29-1 and TRBJ2-7; 10 bases match TRBD1. The CDR3 covers 15 residues. Per the germline V gene, CDR1 is SQVTM and CDR2 is ANQGSEA. V shed 0 bases, J shed 1 base, and the junction held 3 bases outside the gene matches. The CDR3 DNA reads as TGCAGCGTTGAAGAAGGGACAGGGGTGTCCTACGAGCAGTACTTC. This encodes CSVEEGTGVSYEQYF.

V usage is TRBV15 and J usage is TRBJ1-6; TRBD1 matches at 8 bases. The V segment lost 0 bases and the J segment 8 bases; nucleotides outside the gene matches: 15. From germline, CDR1 is LNHNV and CDR2 YYDKDF (reference sequence). This CDR3 spans 19 amino acids. The CDR3 spells CATSRDQDRVLTQYSPLHF. The DNA for the CDR3 is TGTGCCACCAGCAGAGATCAGGACAGGGTTTTAACTCAGTATTCACCCCTCCACTTT.

The chain is built from TRBV12-3 or TRBV12-4 and TRBJ1-2; 9 bases agree with TRBD1. The CDR3 spans 15 residues. The J segment lost 4 bases and the V segment lost 4 bases, leaving 7 bases of the junction unmatched. The CDR3 region has the DNA TGTGCCAGCAGTTATGGGACAGGGATCGGCTATGGCTACACCTTC. It encodes CASSYGTGIGYGYTF.

This clonotype appeared many times. The chain links TRBV27 to TRBJ2-7; possible D gene TRBD2, 7 bases. Germline CDR1 reads MNHEY; CDR2 reads SMNVEV (reference sequence). Between the trimmed V and J ends, which lost 3 bases and 4 bases, there was a span of 16 bases. CDR3 size: 15 residues. This CDR3 reads CASSLAPGGLYEQYF. In DNA, the CDR3 is TGTGCCAGCAGTTTGGCCCCCGGGGGGCTGTACGAGCAGTACTTC.

By sample fraction, this clonotype is medium-sized. The rearrangement joins TRBV20-1 to TRBJ1-2, with a possible D match to TRBD1 (5 bases). The germline V gene has CDR1 DFQATT and CDR2 SNEGSKA (reference sequence). The CDR3 covers 14 residues. Trimming took 0 bases from V and 5 from J, leaving 13 bases between them. Here the CDR3 reads CSARDPQGRYGYTF. Here the CDR3 DNA reads TGCAGTGCTAGAGATCCCCAGGGTCGGTATGGCTACACCTTC.

This clonotype came up many times. This chain connects TRBV12-3 or TRBV12-4 to TRBJ1-6; no firm D call. Between the trimmed V and J ends, which lost 3 bases and 7 bases, there was a span of 13 bases. The CDR3 is made up of 15 amino acids. The CDR3 protein is CASSFEGSGNSPLHF. CDR3 DNA sequence: TGTGCCAGCAGTTTCGAGGGATCGGGGAATTCACCCCTCCACTTT.

This clonotype is deemed medium-sized. The V and J genes are TRBV7-9 and TRBJ1-1; 7 nucleotides agree with TRBD1. CDR3 size: 14 residues. Germline trimming cut 5 bases from V and 4 bases from J; bases unmatched to any gene: 7. The germline CDR1 and CDR2 sequences are SEHNR and FQNEAQ (reference sequence). For the CDR3, the DNA is TGTGCCAGCAGCCTAGGGGGCGCGGGCACTGAAGCTTTCTTT. Translated, it gives CASSLGGAGTEAFF.

The rearrangement links TRBV19 to TRBJ2-7; possibly TRBD2 for D (6 bases). Trimming took 5 bases from V and 6 from J, leaving 14 bases between them. The CDR3 is 13 residues long. Germline loops: CDR1 LNHDA, CDR2 SQIVND (reference sequence). CDR3 bases: TGTGCCAGTAGTCAGCGGGCTAGTAGCGAGCAGTACTTC. This gives the protein CASSQRASSEQYF. The complete variable domain, with remaining parts taken from reference TRBV19 and TRBJ2-7, reads DGGITQSPKYLFRKEGQNVTLSCEQNLNHDAMYWYRQDPGQGLRLIYYSQIVNDFQKGDIAEGYSVSREKKESFPLTVTSAQKNPTAFYLCASSQRASSEQYFGPGTRLTVT.

The table lists this clonotype with many counts. The V and J genes are TRBV5-1 and TRBJ2-3, with TRBD1 matching over 7 bases. CDR1 and CDR2 from the germline V gene are SGHRS and YFSETQ. The V segment lost 4 bases and the J segment 2 bases; nucleotides outside the gene matches: 4. This CDR3 has 14 residues. The CDR3 protein is CASSTDRFTDTQYF. Written as DNA, the CDR3 is TGCGCCAGCAGCACGGACAGGTTCACAGATACGCAGTATTTT.

By proportion, this clonotype is medium-sized (0.01 to 0.1%). V and J are TRBV29-1 and TRBJ1-2; 10 bases line up with TRBD1. Germline V lookup: CDR1 SQVTM, CDR2 ANQGSEA. This CDR3 region has 14 residues. J gave up 8 bases and V 5 bases, and 11 bases lay outside the gene matches. The CDR3 reads CSVRPTGGSTGYTF. For the CDR3, the DNA is TGCAGCGTTAGGCCGACAGGGGGCAGTACCGGCTACACCTTC.

This clonotype was observed many times. V and J are TRBV29-1 and TRBJ2-1, with D perhaps assigned TRBD1 or TRBD2 (6 bases each). With 6 bases removed from V and 7 bases from J, the gap between germline ends came to 16 bases. Germline assignment: CDR1 SQVTM and CDR2 ANQGSEA. The CDR3 runs to 13 residues. The chain's CDR3 is CSVGWGAENEQFF. Here the CDR3 DNA reads TGCAGCGTAGGTTGGGGGGCGGAAAATGAGCAGTTCTTC.

This clonotype came up many times. This sequence joins TRBV7-2 and TRBJ1-6, with a possible D match to TRBD1 (5 bases). Trimming took off 6 bases at V and 7 bases at J, with 13 bases between the two ends. The CDR3 consists of 14 residues. CDR1 is SGHTA and CDR2 is FQGNSA in the germline V gene. The CDR3 spells CASRIGVLNSPLHF. As DNA, the CDR3 is TGTGCCAGCAGGATAGGGGTTCTGAATTCACCCCTCCACTTT.

This clonotype has at least ten counts. The V and J genes are TRBV27 and TRBJ1-6; D is ambiguous. Deletions cut 0 bases from V and 6 bases from J, with 3 bases between. The CDR3 length is 13 residues. Germline V CDR1 and CDR2: MNHEY, SMNVEV (reference sequence). The CDR3 reads CASSLSPNSPLHF. In DNA, the CDR3 is TGTGCCAGCAGTTTATCCCCTAATTCACCCCTCCACTTT.

This clonotype has at least ten counts. This sequence joins TRBV6-5 and TRBJ1-4; D uncertain. The CDR3 spans 14 residues. Germline V gene lookup returns CDR1 MNHEY and CDR2 SVGAGI. Deletions cut 6 bases from V and 1 base from J, with 9 bases between. The CDR3: CASRSARTNEKLFF. For the CDR3, the DNA is TGTGCCAGCAGGTCGGCCAGAACTAATGAAAAACTGTTTTTT.

This clonotype rates as medium-sized. CDR3 DNA sequence: TGCAGTGCTAGAGATGTGGCGGGGGGTTCATACAATGAGCAGTTCTTC. The encoded protein is CSARDVAGGSYNEQFF. The chain carries TRBV20-1 and TRBJ2-1; 8 bases line up with TRBD2. Germline CDR1 is DFQATT and CDR2 is SNEGSKA (reference sequence). With V trimmed by 0 bases and J by 4 bases, 8 bases remained unmatched. CDR3 length: 16 residues.

At least ten counts were recorded for this clonotype. The chain links TRBV6-6 to TRBJ1-1; D is unclear. V dropped 7 bases and J dropped 10 bases, with 19 bases sitting between them. Germline V lookup: CDR1 MNHNY, CDR2 SVGAGI (reference sequence). The CDR3 consists of 13 residues. The CDR3 DNA sequence: TGTGCCAGCACCCATACGTCCCAAGTCGGAGCTTTCTTT. This translates into CASTHTSQVGAFF.

This clonotype was counted at least ten times. This rearrangement joins TRBV28 to TRBJ2-1; TRBD2 agrees at 8 bases. The junction had 9 bases not matched to a gene; V was cut back by 5 bases and J by 0 bases. CDR1 is MDHEN and CDR2 is SYDVKM in the germline V gene. This CDR3 region has 17 residues. CDR3 DNA sequence: TGTGCCAGCAGTAATAGTGCCACTAGCGGCTCCTACAATGAGCAGTTCTTC. This codes for CASSNSATSGSYNEQFF.

In this sample, this clonotype turned up many times. V usage is TRBV28 and J usage is TRBJ2-1, with 7 bases lining up with TRBD2. The CDR3 consists of 16 residues. J was trimmed by 5 bases and V by 6 bases; bases with no gene match: 13. Germline CDR1 reads MDHEN; CDR2 reads SYDVKM. The CDR3 DNA sequence: TGTGCCAGCAGCATTTACGCCGGGACTACCGACAATGAGCAGTTCTTC. Its protein is CASSIYAGTTDNEQFF.

This clonotype was observed many times. The chain combines TRBV5-1 with TRBJ2-7; D perhaps matches TRBD1 (5 bases). CDR1 and CDR2 (germline): SGHRS, YFSETQ. The V end lost 4 bases, the J end lost 3 bases, and 11 bases lay between the germline ends. The CDR3 covers 13 residues. For the CDR3, the DNA is TGCGCCAGCAGCCCACCAGACAGCTACGAGCAGTACTTC. Protein product: CASSPPDSYEQYF.

This clonotype ranks as medium-sized. This chain connects TRBV10-3 to TRBJ1-5; TRBD1 might be the D (6 bases). V shed 6 bases and J shed 4 bases, with 10 bases lying between them. The CDR3 sequence is 13 residues long. The germline gives CDR1 ENHRY, CDR2 SYGVKD. The CDR3 here is CAIRDRENQPQHF. The CDR3 nucleotides are TGTGCCATCAGGGACAGAGAAAATCAGCCCCAGCATTTT.

The sample holds many counts of this clonotype. The chain links TRBV7-8 to TRBJ2-2; D is uncertain. The CDR3 length is 14 residues. Germline CDR1 reads SGHVS; CDR2 reads FQNEAQ. Trimming took 3 bases from V and 1 from J, leaving 6 bases between them. CDR3 sequence: CASSLQMNTGELFF. The CDR3 coding sequence is TGTGCCAGCAGCTTGCAAATGAACACCGGGGAGCTGTTTTTT.